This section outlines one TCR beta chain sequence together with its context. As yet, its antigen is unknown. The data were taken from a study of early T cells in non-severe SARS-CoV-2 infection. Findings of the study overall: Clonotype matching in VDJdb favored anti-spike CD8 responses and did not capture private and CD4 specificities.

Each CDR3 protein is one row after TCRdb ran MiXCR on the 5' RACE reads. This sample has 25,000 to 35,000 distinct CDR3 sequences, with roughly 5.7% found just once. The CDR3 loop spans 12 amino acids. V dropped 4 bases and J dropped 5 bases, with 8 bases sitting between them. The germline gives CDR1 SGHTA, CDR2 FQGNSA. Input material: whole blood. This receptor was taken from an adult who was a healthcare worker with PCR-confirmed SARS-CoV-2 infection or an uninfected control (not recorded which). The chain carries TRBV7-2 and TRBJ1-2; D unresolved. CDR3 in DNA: TGTGCCAGCAGCTCCACATTGTATGGCTACACCTTC. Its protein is CASSSTLYGYTF.